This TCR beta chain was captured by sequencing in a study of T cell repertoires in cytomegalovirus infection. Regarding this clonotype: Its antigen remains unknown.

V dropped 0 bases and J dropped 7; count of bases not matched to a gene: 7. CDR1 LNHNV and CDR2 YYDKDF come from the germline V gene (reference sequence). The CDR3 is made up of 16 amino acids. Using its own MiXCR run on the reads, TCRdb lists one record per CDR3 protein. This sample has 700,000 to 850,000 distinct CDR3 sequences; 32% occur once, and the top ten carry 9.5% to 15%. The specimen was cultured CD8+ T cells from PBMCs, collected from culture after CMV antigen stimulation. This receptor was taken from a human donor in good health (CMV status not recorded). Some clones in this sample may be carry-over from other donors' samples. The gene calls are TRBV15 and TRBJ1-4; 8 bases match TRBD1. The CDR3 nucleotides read TGTGCCACCAGCAGAGATGGCAGGGGGCAGGGTGAAAAACTGTTTTTT. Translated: CATSRDGRGQGEKLFF.